This T cell receptor (beta chain) was found in a study of CD8+ T cells in alopecia areata. Study details: For the treated group, dosing was oral tofacitinib at 5 to 10 mg twice daily.

The J segment lost 2 bases and the V segment lost 3 bases, leaving 10 bases of the junction unmatched. The CDR3 has 17 residues. This sample's treatment: oral pan-JAK inhibitor, 5-10 mg twice daily. Lesional scalp tissue (obtained by punch biopsy) and peripheral blood were collected from alopecia areata patients. Extraction of RNA preceded its reverse transcription into cDNA, which served as the sequencing template. Profiling relied on immunoSEQ multiplex PCR, and the TCRdb table lists in-frame clones only, not all of them. The sample carries 110,000 to 150,000 clones, roughly 80% recorded once. Study results and limitations: Tofacitinib delivered significant drops in scalp clonality and in expanded CD8+ clones among the top 100. Affected lesional scalp, above all in alopecia totalis/universalis, was more clonal than normal scalp.

This clone was seen a few times. The antigen remains unidentified. This chain links TRBV23-1 with TRBJ2-3; 8 nucleotides agree with TRBD2. TRBV23-1 is an open reading frame, and its role is uncertain. The material was CD8+ T cells sorted from blood, obtained at week 4, from a patient treated with tofacitinib. The source of this sequence is a human donor with alopecia areata. The CDR3 DNA follows: TGCGCCAGCAGTCAGTATTCAGCGGGGGCCCACACAGATACGCAGTATTTT. This codes for CASSQYSAGAHTDTQYF.